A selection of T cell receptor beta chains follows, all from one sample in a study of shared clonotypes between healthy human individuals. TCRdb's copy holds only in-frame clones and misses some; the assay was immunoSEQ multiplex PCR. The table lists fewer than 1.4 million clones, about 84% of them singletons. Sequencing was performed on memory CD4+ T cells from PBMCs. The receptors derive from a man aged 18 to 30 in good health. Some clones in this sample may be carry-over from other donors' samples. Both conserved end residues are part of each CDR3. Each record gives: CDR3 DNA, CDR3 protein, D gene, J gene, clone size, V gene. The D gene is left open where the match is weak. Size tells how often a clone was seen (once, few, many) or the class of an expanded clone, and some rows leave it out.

CDR3nt: TGTGCCAGGGAGCGGGGTTCTTACAATGAGCAGTTCTTC
CDR3aa: CARERGSYNEQFF
d_gene: TRBD2
j_gene: TRBJ2-1
abundance: NA
v_gene: TRBV19

CDR3nt: TGTGCCAGCAGGGACAGGGGGCGCCCCGCTGATGAGCAGTTCTTC
CDR3aa: CASRDRGRPADEQFF
d_gene: TRBD1
j_gene: TRBJ2-1
abundance: NA
v_gene: TRBV28

CDR3nt: TGTGCCAGCAGCTTAGGGTGGAAAGAGACCCAGTACTTC
CDR3aa: CASSLGWKETQYF
d_gene: NA
j_gene: TRBJ2-5
abundance: NA
v_gene: TRBV5-6

CDR3nt: TGCGCCAGCAGCTCACGGACAGGGAGGGATACGCAGTATTTT
CDR3aa: CASSSRTGRDTQYF
d_gene: TRBD1
j_gene: TRBJ2-3
abundance: NA
v_gene: TRBV5-1

CDR3nt: TGTGCCAGCAGCCACCGGGACACTGAAGCTTTCTTT
CDR3aa: CASSHRDTEAFF
d_gene: NA
j_gene: TRBJ1-1
abundance: NA
v_gene: TRBV28

CDR3nt: TGTGCCAGCAGCTTCAGGCAGAACACTGAAGCTTTCTTT
CDR3aa: CASSFRQNTEAFF
d_gene: NA
j_gene: TRBJ1-1
abundance: NA
v_gene: TRBV5-4

CDR3nt: TGTGCCAGCAGCCAAGATGGAGAAAATGAGCAGTTCTTC
CDR3aa: CASSQDGENEQFF
d_gene: NA
j_gene: TRBJ2-1
abundance: NA
v_gene: TRBV14

CDR3nt: TGCGCCAGCAGCCAAGAATCAGGGGGCAGGGGTCAGCCCCAGCATTTT
CDR3aa: CASSQESGGRGQPQHF
d_gene: TRBD1
j_gene: TRBJ1-5
abundance: NA
v_gene: TRBV4-1

CDR3nt: TGTGCCAGCAGCCAATTCCGACTAGCGACAGGGACCCAGTACTTC
CDR3aa: CASSQFRLATGTQYF
d_gene: TRBD2
j_gene: TRBJ2-5
abundance: NA
v_gene: TRBV5-8

CDR3nt: TGCGCCAGCAGCCTACCACAGGGACTGGACGAGCAGTACTTC
CDR3aa: CASSLPQGLDEQYF
d_gene: NA
j_gene: TRBJ2-7
abundance: NA
v_gene: TRBV5-1

CDR3nt: TGTGCCAGCAGACGAAGAGTGGAGAGCACTGAAGCTTTCTTT
CDR3aa: CASRRRVESTEAFF
d_gene: NA
j_gene: TRBJ1-1
abundance: NA
v_gene: TRBV2

CDR3nt: TGTGCCAGCTCCGAAACAGCAAGGATGAACACTGAAGCTTTCTTT
CDR3aa: CASSETARMNTEAFF
d_gene: NA
j_gene: TRBJ1-1
abundance: NA
v_gene: TRBV18

CDR3nt: TGTGCCAGCAGCCGGGCAGCAAATGAAAAACTGTTTTTT
CDR3aa: CASSRAANEKLFF
d_gene: NA
j_gene: TRBJ1-4
abundance: NA
v_gene: TRBV14

CDR3nt: TGTGCCAGCCCTCTTGGGTCTTTCTTT
CDR3aa: CASPLGSFF
d_gene: NA
j_gene: TRBJ1-1
abundance: NA
v_gene: TRBV6-1

CDR3nt: TGTGCCAGCAGGCCTGGGCAGAACACTGAAGCTTTCTTT
CDR3aa: CASRPGQNTEAFF
d_gene: NA
j_gene: TRBJ1-1
abundance: NA
v_gene: TRBV6-6

CDR3nt: TGCGCCAGCAGCTTAGGGGCCCTTGGGGCCAACGTCCTGACTTTC
CDR3aa: CASSLGALGANVLTF
d_gene: NA
j_gene: TRBJ2-6
abundance: once
v_gene: TRBV5-1

CDR3nt: TGTGCCAGCTCACCCGAAGGCTACGAGCAGTACTTC
CDR3aa: CASSPEGYEQYF
d_gene: NA
j_gene: TRBJ2-7
abundance: NA
v_gene: TRBV18

CDR3nt: TGTGCCAGCGAGGCATCTTTAGCCAAAAACATTCAGTACTTC
CDR3aa: CASEASLAKNIQYF
d_gene: NA
j_gene: TRBJ2-4
abundance: once
v_gene: TRBV28

CDR3nt: TGTGCCAGCAGCTCCAACACAGTCATGAACACTGAAGCTTTCTTT
CDR3aa: CASSSNTVMNTEAFF
d_gene: NA
j_gene: TRBJ1-1
abundance: NA
v_gene: TRBV6-5

CDR3nt: TGTGCCAGCAGCTTGACTAGCGGGATGACCTACGAGCAGTACTTC
CDR3aa: CASSLTSGMTYEQYF
d_gene: TRBD2
j_gene: TRBJ2-7
abundance: NA
v_gene: TRBV5-5

CDR3nt: TGTGCCAGCAGCTGGGACAGGGGGTCGACTGAAGCTTTCTTT
CDR3aa: CASSWDRGSTEAFF
d_gene: TRBD1
j_gene: TRBJ1-1
abundance: many
v_gene: TRBV7-2

CDR3nt: TGCGCCAGCAGCCGACAGGGAGACACCGGGGAGCTGTTTTTT
CDR3aa: CASSRQGDTGELFF
d_gene: TRBD1
j_gene: TRBJ2-2
abundance: NA
v_gene: TRBV5-1

CDR3nt: TGTGCCAGCACTTACCCGGGAATAGAAGCTTTCTTT
CDR3aa: CASTYPGIEAFF
d_gene: NA
j_gene: TRBJ1-1
abundance: NA
v_gene: TRBV28

CDR3nt: TGTGCCAGCTTGCGCTTTCTAGACACCGGGGAGCTGTTTTTT
CDR3aa: CASLRFLDTGELFF
d_gene: NA
j_gene: TRBJ2-2
abundance: NA
v_gene: TRBV6-1

CDR3nt: TGTGCCAGTAGTATAGACCCGACAGGGTCAGCCAAAAACATTCAGTACTTC
CDR3aa: CASSIDPTGSAKNIQYF
d_gene: TRBD1
j_gene: TRBJ2-4
abundance: NA
v_gene: TRBV19

CDR3nt: TGTGCCATCAGTGAAAATCAGGTCCCTGGGCCCTCCTACGAGCAGTACTTC
CDR3aa: CAISENQVPGPSYEQYF
d_gene: NA
j_gene: TRBJ2-7
abundance: NA
v_gene: TRBV10-3

CDR3nt: TGCGCCAGCAGCTTGGGGACACTCCCATCCTACGAGCAGTACTTC
CDR3aa: CASSLGTLPSYEQYF
d_gene: NA
j_gene: TRBJ2-7
abundance: NA
v_gene: TRBV5-1

CDR3nt: TGTGCCACCAGCAGCGTGTTCGGGGGGATTTCGGTAAAGACCCAGTACTTC
CDR3aa: CATSSVFGGISVKTQYF
d_gene: TRBD2
j_gene: TRBJ2-5
abundance: NA
v_gene: TRBV15

CDR3nt: TGTGCCAGCTCATCCGGGACTAGCGGGATCTACGAGCAGTACTTC
CDR3aa: CASSSGTSGIYEQYF
d_gene: TRBD2
j_gene: TRBJ2-7
abundance: few
v_gene: TRBV18

CDR3nt: TGCGCCAGCAGCCGAGAGGAAGATACGCAGTATTTT
CDR3aa: CASSREEDTQYF
d_gene: NA
j_gene: TRBJ2-3
abundance: NA
v_gene: TRBV5-1

CDR3nt: TGCGCCAGCAGGGCACAGCTGAGCTCTGGAAACACCATATATTTT
CDR3aa: CASRAQLSSGNTIYF
d_gene: NA
j_gene: TRBJ1-3
abundance: NA
v_gene: TRBV5-1

CDR3nt: TGTGCCAGCAGCGTAGATTTGGCCGGGCCCAAAAACATTCAGTACTTC
CDR3aa: CASSVDLAGPKNIQYF
d_gene: NA
j_gene: TRBJ2-4
abundance: NA
v_gene: TRBV9

CDR3nt: TGTGCCAGCAGTTCATCGACAGGGCGGAGGTTATATAGCAATCAGCCCCAGCATTTT
CDR3aa: CASSSSTGRRLYSNQPQHF
d_gene: TRBD1
j_gene: TRBJ1-5
abundance: once
v_gene: TRBV28

CDR3nt: TGTGCCAGCTGTTGGCGGGAGCAACCCGGGGAGCTGTTTTTT
CDR3aa: CASCWREQPGELFF
d_gene: TRBD2
j_gene: TRBJ2-2
abundance: NA
v_gene: TRBV2

CDR3nt: TGTGCCATCAGCGCCCTCGGCGGGTCAGAGACCCAGTACTTC
CDR3aa: CAISALGGSETQYF
d_gene: NA
j_gene: TRBJ2-5
abundance: many
v_gene: TRBV10-3

CDR3nt: TGTGCCAGCACCCCCCTCCGGACTAGCGGATTTACCGGGGAGCTGTTTTTT
CDR3aa: CASTPLRTSGFTGELFF
d_gene: TRBD2
j_gene: TRBJ2-2
abundance: NA
v_gene: TRBV7-9

CDR3nt: TGCGCCAGCAGCCGGGACAGGGGGTACGAGCAGTACTTC
CDR3aa: CASSRDRGYEQYF
d_gene: TRBD1
j_gene: TRBJ2-7
abundance: NA
v_gene: TRBV4-1

CDR3nt: TGTGCCAGCTCACGAGGCGGGGCTTCCGAGCAGTACTTC
CDR3aa: CASSRGGASEQYF
d_gene: NA
j_gene: TRBJ2-7
abundance: NA
v_gene: TRBV18

CDR3nt: TGTGCCAGCAGTCTACCGGGCAGTTATCAGCCCCAGCATTTT
CDR3aa: CASSLPGSYQPQHF
d_gene: NA
j_gene: TRBJ1-5
abundance: NA
v_gene: TRBV5-4

CDR3nt: TGTGCCAGCAGACCGATGAACCAAGAGACCCAGTACTTC
CDR3aa: CASRPMNQETQYF
d_gene: NA
j_gene: TRBJ2-5
abundance: NA
v_gene: TRBV7-9

CDR3nt: TGTGCCAGCTCATCCCAGACGGCTGGCTACACCTTC
CDR3aa: CASSSQTAGYTF
d_gene: NA
j_gene: TRBJ1-2
abundance: NA
v_gene: TRBV18

CDR3nt: TGTGCCAGCACCTCGAGAGCCTCCGGAAACATTCAGTACTTC
CDR3aa: CASTSRASGNIQYF
d_gene: NA
j_gene: TRBJ2-4
abundance: NA
v_gene: TRBV2

CDR3nt: TGTGCCAGCTCACCGGTACAGGGGGCTGACACTGAAGCTTTCTTT
CDR3aa: CASSPVQGADTEAFF
d_gene: TRBD1
j_gene: TRBJ1-1
abundance: NA
v_gene: TRBV18

CDR3nt: TGCGCCAGCAGCCAAGTCGGGGCCACCGGGGAGACCCAGTACTTC
CDR3aa: CASSQVGATGETQYF
d_gene: NA
j_gene: TRBJ2-5
abundance: many
v_gene: TRBV4-1

CDR3nt: TGTGCCAGCAGCGTAGGGACAGCAGGGCAAGAGACCCAGTACTTC
CDR3aa: CASSVGTAGQETQYF
d_gene: NA
j_gene: TRBJ2-5
abundance: NA
v_gene: TRBV9

CDR3nt: TGTGCCAGCGGCTTCAGGGGAGCGGAGACCCAGTACTTC
CDR3aa: CASGFRGAETQYF
d_gene: NA
j_gene: TRBJ2-5
abundance: few
v_gene: TRBV7-9